One sample yielded the 21 T cell receptor beta chains listed below, sequenced in a study of shared clonotypes between healthy human individuals. Data came from immunoSEQ multiplex PCR; TCRdb stores just in-frame clones and leaves some out. The sample records 1,500,000 or so clones, about 98.5% being singletons. Material: naive CD4+ T cells sorted from blood. The sample's subset: CD45RA+ positively selected. Every receptor here comes from a man aged 25 to 40 in good health.

The chain carries TRBV5-1 and TRBJ2-1; weak D call: TRBD1 (5 bases). The V gene lost 5 bases and the J gene lost 4 bases, with 13 bases spanning the gap. The CDR3 runs to 14 residues. Germline values: CDR1 SGHRS, CDR2 YFSETQ. The CDR3 here is CASSLRQKYNEQFF. The CDR3, as DNA: TGCGCCAGCAGTTTACGACAGAAATACAATGAGCAGTTCTTC.

This rearrangement joins TRBV6-1 to TRBJ2-7; D is possibly TRBD2 (5 bases). The CDR3 covers 13 residues. Trimming stripped 6 bases from V and 0 bases from J, with 9 bases between. Germline V CDR1 and CDR2: MNHNS, SASEGT. The CDR3 DNA reads TGTGCCAGCAGCACAGCGGTCTCCTACGAGCAGTACTTC. It encodes CASSTAVSYEQYF.

This chain links TRBV5-1 with TRBJ2-3, with a weak D call TRBD1 (6 bases). The germline V gene encodes CDR1 SGHRS and CDR2 YFSETQ. CDR3 length: 12 residues. Trimming stripped 5 bases from V and 6 bases from J, with 10 bases between. The CDR3 DNA sequence: TGCGCCAGCAGTTTCCAGGGGGATACGCAGTATTTT. Translating gives CASSFQGDTQYF.

V usage is TRBV7-9 and J usage is TRBJ2-1; the D is unclear. Between the trimmed V and J ends, which lost 7 bases and 4 bases, there was a span of 11 bases. There are 13 residues in the CDR3. Looked up from germline, CDR1 is SEHNR and CDR2 is FQNEAQ (reference sequence). CDR3 nucleotides: TGTGCCAGCATTCCCGGCCGATACAATGAGCAGTTCTTC. This gives the protein CASIPGRYNEQFF.

The V and J genes are TRBV6-6 and TRBJ2-1; TRBD1 is a possible D gene (5 bases). The CDR3 covers 13 residues. Trimming shortened V by 3 bases and J by 9 bases, and 12 bases separated the two germline ends. CDR1 is MNHNY and CDR2 is SVGAGI in the germline V gene (reference sequence). As DNA, the CDR3 is TGTGCCAGCAGTTATCGCAGGGTCTCTGAGCAGTTCTTC. This sequence encodes CASSYRRVSEQFF.

The rearrangement joins TRBV9 to TRBJ2-2; D is possibly TRBD2 (5 bases). V was shortened by 1 base and J by 5 bases, with 12 bases between the two germline ends. Germline values: CDR1 SGDLS, CDR2 YYNGEE. This CDR3 contains 15 residues. CDR3 sequence (DNA): TGTGCCAGCAGCGTATCTAGGCCGGGGACCGGGGAGCTGTTTTTT. It is translated as CASSVSRPGTGELFF.

This chain joins TRBV5-4 and TRBJ2-2; TRBD1 might be the D (6 bases). With 4 bases removed from V and 4 bases from J, the gap between germline ends came to 14 bases. The CDR3 length is 15 residues. Per germline, CDR1 SGHNT and CDR2 YYREEE (reference sequence). The CDR3 protein is CASSDRRGGTGELFF. CDR3 nucleotide sequence: TGTGCCAGCAGCGACCGCAGGGGTGGCACCGGGGAGCTGTTTTTT. Using reference TRBV5-4 and TRBJ2-2 for the parts outside the CDR3, the full variable domain is ETGVTQSPTHLIKTRGQQVTLRCSSQSGHNTVSWYQQALGQGPQFIFQYYREEENGRGNFPPRFSGLQFPNYSSELNVNALELDDSALYLCASSDRRGGTGELFFGEGSRLTVL.

V and J are TRBV5-4 and TRBJ2-7, with 7 bases identical to TRBD2. The CDR3 covers 14 residues. The V gene's germline CDR1 is SGHNT and CDR2 YYREEE (reference sequence). Unmatched junction bases numbered 4, after V lost 2 bases and J lost 2 bases. The CDR3 region is CASSFGGRAYEQYF. The DNA for the CDR3 is TGTGCCAGCAGCTTTGGCGGGAGAGCCTACGAGCAGTACTTC.

In its sample, this clone was seen once. The chain carries TRBV28 and TRBJ1-1, with D tentatively TRBD1 (5 bases). V lost 2 bases to trimming and J lost 8 bases, with 18 bases between them. Germline V gene lookup returns CDR1 MDHEN and CDR2 SYDVKM. This CDR3 is built from 15 residues. The CDR3 sequence is CASSLGRGIHPEAFF. The CDR3 DNA reads as TGTGCCAGCAGTTTAGGAAGGGGTATCCACCCCGAAGCTTTCTTT.

The rearrangement uses TRBV19 and TRBJ2-7, with 7 bases fitting TRBD1. Germline V gene lookup returns CDR1 LNHDA and CDR2 SQIVND (reference sequence). Trimming took 4 bases from V and 3 from J; bases not matched to a gene: 6. This CDR3 has 14 amino acids. The CDR3 DNA sequence: TGTGCCAGTAGTAGAGCGGACAGGAACTACGAGCAGTACTTC. Its protein is CASSRADRNYEQYF.

The chain has TRBV6-1 and TRBJ2-2; D call uncertain. With 1 base removed from V and 1 base from J, the gap between germline ends came to 13 bases. The CDR3 covers 17 residues. Germline loops: CDR1 MNHNS, CDR2 SASEGT. The CDR3 DNA reads TGTGCCAGCAGTGAAGTTTCGGGCGGAGTGAACACCGGGGAGCTGTTTTTT. It specifies CASSEVSGGVNTGELFF.

This clone was seen a single time. The chain is built from TRBV28 and TRBJ1-1; D remains ambiguous. V was pared by 11 bases and J by 1 base, with 14 bases between. Germline CDR1 is MDHEN and CDR2 is SYDVKM. The CDR3 has 13 residues. CDR3 bases: TGTGCCGGTTCCTGGGGATGGAACACTGAAGCTTTCTTT. Amino acid sequence: CAGSWGWNTEAFF.

In regard to this clone: Other DNA variants within this sample encode the same CDR3. This chain connects TRBV5-1 to TRBJ2-2; no firm D call. Trimming took 5 bases from V and 2 from J, leaving 4 bases between them. The CDR3 sequence is 12 residues long. Germline assignment: CDR1 SGHRS and CDR2 YFSETQ. In DNA, the CDR3 is TGCGCCAGCAGTTTTAACACCGGGGAGCTGTTTTTT. The encoded protein is CASSFNTGELFF.

The J gene is TRBJ2-3, the V gene TRBV12-5; TRBD2 is a possible D gene (5 bases). V was cut by 1 base and J by 6 bases, with 11 bases left in between. Germline CDR1 and CDR2: LGHNT and FRNRAP. The CDR3 length is 14 residues. The CDR3 DNA is TGTGCTAGTGGTTTGGGACTATATGGGGATACGCAGTATTTT. Its translation: CASGLGLYGDTQYF.

The chain is built from TRBV28 and TRBJ1-2; D is perhaps TRBD1 (5 bases). The germline V gene encodes CDR1 MDHEN and CDR2 SYDVKM. This CDR3 is built from 13 residues. V was trimmed by 10 bases and J by 8 bases, leaving 20 bases between them. As DNA, the CDR3 is TGTGCCATCCACACCCAGGGAATCGGGGGCTACACCTTC. Translation: CAIHTQGIGGYTF.

The V gene is TRBV4-1, the J gene TRBJ1-4, with D possibly TRBD1 on 5 matching bases. V lost 0 bases to trimming and J lost 2 bases, with 10 bases between them. In germline, CDR1 is MGHRA, CDR2 YSYEKL. The CDR3 covers 16 residues. CDR3 amino acids: CASSQDLGGTNEKLFF. For the CDR3, the DNA is TGCGCCAGCAGCCAAGACCTCGGGGGGACTAATGAAAAACTGTTTTTT.

The CDR3 DNA reads as TGTGCCAGCAGTTTAGGCCGGCGGGCGGGCCGTAGCGGCGATACGCAGTATTTT. It codes for CASSLGRRAGRSGDTQYF. The rearrangement links TRBV28 to TRBJ2-3; perhaps TRBD2 as D (6 bases). In germline, CDR1 is MDHEN, CDR2 SYDVKM. The CDR3 extends over 18 amino acids. V lost 2 bases to trimming and J lost 6 bases, with 24 bases between them.

This rearrangement joins TRBV9 to TRBJ2-3, with a possible D match to TRBD2 (6 bases). The CDR3 contains 14 residues. Germline V gene data show CDR1 as SGDLS and CDR2 as YYNGEE. V gave up 4 bases and J gave up 5 bases, with 14 bases separating them. The CDR3 DNA reads TGTGCCAGCAGCCCACCGGGACTGGGAGATACGCAGTATTTT. Its protein product is CASSPPGLGDTQYF.

This chain joins TRBV4-3 and TRBJ2-1; D is unclear. V lost 1 base to trimming and J lost 5 bases, with 12 bases between them. This CDR3 has 15 residues. Germline V gene lookup returns CDR1 LGHNA and CDR2 YSLEER. The CDR3 DNA sequence: TGCGCCAGCAGCCAAGTATGGGTTCGGGACAATGAGCAGTTCTTC. Encoded protein: CASSQVWVRDNEQFF.

The chain uses TRBV7-9 and TRBJ2-7; 11 bases are a match to TRBD2. The CDR3 extends over 17 amino acids. Germline V gene sequence: CDR1 SEHNR, CDR2 FQNEAQ (reference sequence). With V trimmed by 3 bases and J by 3 bases, 10 bases remained unmatched. CDR3 sequence: CASSLGSTSGSVYEQYF. The CDR3 DNA is TGTGCCAGCAGCTTGGGTTCAACTAGCGGGAGTGTCTACGAGCAGTACTTC.

This chain connects TRBV6-1 to TRBJ2-3; D gene unclear. Germline CDR1 is MNHNS and CDR2 is SASEGT. This CDR3 region has 14 residues. Trimming removed 6 bases from V and 7 bases from J, with 17 bases in between. CDR3 DNA sequence: TGTGCCAGCAGCGGCTTGGGCTTAAGGAATACGCAGTATTTT. Encoded protein: CASSGLGLRNTQYF.